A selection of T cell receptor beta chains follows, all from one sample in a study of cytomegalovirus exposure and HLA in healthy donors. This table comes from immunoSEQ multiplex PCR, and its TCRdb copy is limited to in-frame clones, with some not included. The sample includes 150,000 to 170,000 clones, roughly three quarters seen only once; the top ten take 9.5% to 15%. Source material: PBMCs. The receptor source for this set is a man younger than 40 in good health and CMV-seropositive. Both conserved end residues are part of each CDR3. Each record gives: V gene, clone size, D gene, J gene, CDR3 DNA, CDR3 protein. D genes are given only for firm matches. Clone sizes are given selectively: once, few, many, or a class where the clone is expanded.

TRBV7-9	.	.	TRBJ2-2	TGTGCCAGCAGCTTCCTACCACAGGGGAACACCGGGGAGCTGTTTTTT	CASSFLPQGNTGELFF
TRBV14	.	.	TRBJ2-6	TGTGCCAGCAGCCAAGAGGCAGCTGGGGCCAACGTCCTGACTTTC	CASSQEAAGANVLTF
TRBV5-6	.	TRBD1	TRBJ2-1	TGTGCCAGCAGCTTGGGGGGGACAGGGAACAATGAGCAGTTCTTC	CASSLGGTGNNEQFF
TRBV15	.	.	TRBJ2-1	TGTGCCACCAGCAGAGATCTAGGGGGTTTGAAGAATGAGCAGTTCTTC	CATSRDLGGLKNEQFF
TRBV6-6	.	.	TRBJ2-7	TGTGCCAGCAATGCTAGGACAGAGGCCTACGAGCAGTACTTC	CASNARTEAYEQYF
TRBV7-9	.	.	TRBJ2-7	TGTGCCAGCAGCTTAGAGATCCTAGCCGACGAGCAGTACTTC	CASSLEILADEQYF
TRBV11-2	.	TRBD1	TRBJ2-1	TGTGCCAGCAGCTGGGGACAGTACAATGAGCAGTTCTTC	CASSWGQYNEQFF
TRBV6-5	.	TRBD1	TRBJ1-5	TGTGCCAGCAGTGGACAGGGGGCAGGAGGGCAGCCCCAGCATTTT	CASSGQGAGGQPQHF
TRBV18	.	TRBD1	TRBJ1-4	TGTGCCAGCTCACGCGGACAGGGAACTAATGAAAAACTGTTTTTT	CASSRGQGTNEKLFF
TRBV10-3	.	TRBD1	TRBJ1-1	TGTGCCATCAGTGACCAAGGACAGGGTGAAGCTTTCTTT	CAISDQGQGEAFF
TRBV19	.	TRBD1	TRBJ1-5	TGTGCCAGTAGTCCCCGGGACAGGGTTTACAATCAGCCCCAGCATTTT	CASSPRDRVYNQPQHF
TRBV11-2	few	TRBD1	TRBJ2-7	TGTGCCAGCAGCTTCACAGGGGACGAGCAGTACTTC	CASSFTGDEQYF
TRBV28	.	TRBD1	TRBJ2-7	TGTGCCAGCGGGACAGAATTACCCTACGAGCAGTACTTC	CASGTELPYEQYF
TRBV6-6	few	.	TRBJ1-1	TGTGCCAGCAGCATAGACACTGAAGCTTTCTTT	CASSIDTEAFF
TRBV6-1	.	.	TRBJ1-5	TGTGCCAGCAGTGAAGCTCTGACAGGCAATCAGCCCCAGCATTTT	CASSEALTGNQPQHF
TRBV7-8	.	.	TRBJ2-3	TGTGCCAGCAGCTTAGGGACTACCACAGATACGCAGTATTTT	CASSLGTTTDTQYF
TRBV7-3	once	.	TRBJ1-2	TGTGCCAGCAGCTTAAGGGGGGGGGAAGGCTACACCTTC	CASSLRGGEGYTF
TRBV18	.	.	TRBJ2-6	TGTGCCAGCTCACCCACGGGACACCCTCGCTCTGGGGCCAACGTCCTGACTTTC	CASSPTGHPRSGANVLTF
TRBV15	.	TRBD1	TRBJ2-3	TGTGCCACCAGCAGGAACAGGGGGCCAGGGGATACGCAGTATTTT	CATSRNRGPGDTQYF
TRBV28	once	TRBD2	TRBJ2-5	TGTGCCAGCAGTTCAGCAGCGGGAGTAGAGACCCAGTACTTC	CASSSAAGVETQYF
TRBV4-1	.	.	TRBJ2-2	TGCGCCAGCAGCCAAGAGGCTAGCGTGAACACCGGGGAGCTGTTTTTT	CASSQEASVNTGELFF
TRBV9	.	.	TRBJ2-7	TGTGCCAGCAGCGTAGGGGCGGGATTTTCCTACGAGCAGTACTTC	CASSVGAGFSYEQYF
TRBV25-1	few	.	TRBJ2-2	TGTGCCAGCAGTGAATATTTGGCCGACACCGGGGAGCTGTTTTTT	CASSEYLADTGELFF
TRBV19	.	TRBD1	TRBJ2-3	TGTGCCAGTACTAAGGGGACAGGCGTGAGCACAGATACGCAGTATTTT	CASTKGTGVSTDTQYF
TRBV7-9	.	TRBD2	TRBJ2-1	TGTGCCAGCAGCCCCAGCGGGAGCGGATACAATGAGCAGTTCTTC	CASSPSGSGYNEQFF
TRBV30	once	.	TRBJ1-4	TGTGCCTGGAGTGTAGACCCGGGTGTTGAAAAACTGTTTTTT	CAWSVDPGVEKLFF
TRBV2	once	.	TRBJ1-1	TGTGCCAGCAGGCCTGGACACATGAACACTGAAGCTTTCTTT	CASRPGHMNTEAFF
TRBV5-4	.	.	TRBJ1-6	TGTGCCAGCAGCTTGGGAAACGGGGATTCACCCCTCCACTTT	CASSLGNGDSPLHF
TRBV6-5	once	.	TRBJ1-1	TGTGCCAGCAGTAAATACGGTGGGAGGGACACTGAAGCTTTCTTT	CASSKYGGRDTEAFF
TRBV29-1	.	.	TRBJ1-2	TGCAGCGCTGATCAGGGAAACTGTGGCTACACCTTC	CSADQGNCGYTF
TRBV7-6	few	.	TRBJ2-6	TGTGCCAGCAGCTTAATGGGGCCTGGGGCCAACGTCCTGACTTTC	CASSLMGPGANVLTF
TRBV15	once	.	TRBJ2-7	TGTGCCACCAGCAGCCTCATACAGGGTAACTACGAGCAGTACTTC	CATSSLIQGNYEQYF
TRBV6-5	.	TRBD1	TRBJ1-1	TGTGCCAGCATGGGACAGTTCATGAACACTGAAGCTTTCTTT	CASMGQFMNTEAFF
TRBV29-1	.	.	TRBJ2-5	TGCAGCGTTGATGGTGCTAGCCCGGAGACCCAGTACTTC	CSVDGASPETQYF
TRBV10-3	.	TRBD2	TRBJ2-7	TGTGCCATCAGTGAGTCCCTAGGCGGGAGTGGCGAGCAGTACTTC	CAISESLGGSGEQYF
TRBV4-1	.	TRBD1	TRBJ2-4	TGCGCCAGCAGCCAAGCCCTGGACAGGGTTCAGTACTTC	CASSQALDRVQYF
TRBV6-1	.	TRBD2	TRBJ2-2	TGTGCCAGCAGGACAGCGGGAGGGCCCGCCGGGGAGCTGTTTTTT	CASRTAGGPAGELFF
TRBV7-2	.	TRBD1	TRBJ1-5	TGTGCCAGCAGCTTAGGCCGGGACAGGGCGAGCAATCAGCCCCAGCATTTT	CASSLGRDRASNQPQHF
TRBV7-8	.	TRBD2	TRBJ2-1	TGTGCCAGCAGCTATAGCGGGAGGGCCCTGGGGGACAATGAGCAGTTCTTC	CASSYSGRALGDNEQFF
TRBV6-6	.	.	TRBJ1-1	TGTGCCAGCAGTTACTCGGGCAGAGAAGCTTTCTTT	CASSYSGREAFF
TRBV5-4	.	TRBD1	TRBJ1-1	TGTGCCAGCAGCTTGGACAGGGGTGAGACTGAAGCTTTCTTT	CASSLDRGETEAFF
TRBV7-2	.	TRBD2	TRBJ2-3	TGTGCCAGCAAACCGAGCGGGACTAGCACAGATACGCAGTATTTT	CASKPSGTSTDTQYF
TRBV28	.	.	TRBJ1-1	TGTGCCAGCAGGGGGAGAGGCCGTAGCACTGAAGCTTTCTTT	CASRGRGRSTEAFF
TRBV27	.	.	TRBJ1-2	TGTGCCAGCAGTACCACCCCCGGCGGATTTGCCAGGGGTTACTATGGCTACACCTTC	CASSTTPGGFARGYYGYTF
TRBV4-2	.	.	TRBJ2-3	TGTGCCAGCAGCCAAGTTCAGGGAGGTACAGATACGCAGTATTTT	CASSQVQGGTDTQYF
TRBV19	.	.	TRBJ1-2	TGTGCCAGTAGTCGGGACATTTTTCAGTATGGCTACACCTTC	CASSRDIFQYGYTF
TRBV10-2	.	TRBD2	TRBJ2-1	TGCGCCAGCGAAACGGCGGGAGCCTACAATGAGCAGTTCTTC	CASETAGAYNEQFF